The clone carrying this TCR beta chain has a count of ten or more. Its target is unknown. The authors used template switching to add a universal primer site and gave cDNA unique molecular identifiers. TCRdb passed the 5' RACE reads through MiXCR, listing each CDR3 protein once. Of 200,000 to 300,000 distinct CDR3 sequences listed, approximately 10% were seen once; the top ten hold about 9%. The data derive from a study of identical twins. Study conclusions and caveats: Twins' surplus sharing was weaker for beta out-of-frame sequences. Instead of following the same donors, the conclusions were based on cross-sectional statistical analysis.

Specimen: memory T cells sorted from blood. The TCR comes from a man aged 50 or older in good health.

The CDR3 is CASSLLQGLYNEQFF. The CDR3 DNA reads TGTGCCAGCAGCTTATTGCAGGGTCTCTACAATGAGCAGTTCTTC. The chain employs TRBV5-6 and TRBJ2-1, with D possibly matching TRBD1 (5 bases). In germline, CDR1 is SGHDT, CDR2 YYEEEE. The CDR3 has 15 residues. V was trimmed by 2 bases and J by 3 bases, leaving 12 bases between them.